Listed here are 8 T cell receptor beta chains from one sample, sequenced in a study of blood T cell repertoires in COVID-19. The method was immunoSEQ multiplex PCR; TCRdb's version includes in-frame clones alone and lacks a portion of them. The sample carries approximately 75,000 clones, roughly 86% recorded once. Input material: peripheral blood. Receptors originate from a human donor in a cohort sampled during active COVID-19.

The chain carries TRBV6-6 and TRBJ1-4, with 10 nucleotides matching TRBD1. This CDR3 has 17 residues. Germline V gives CDR1 MNHNY, CDR2 SVGAGI (reference sequence). The V segment lost 5 bases and the J segment 8 bases; nucleotides outside the gene matches: 14. CDR3 bases: TGTGCCAGCAGTCTCGGACAGGGGGAACCCGCCAACGAAAAACTGTTTTTT. This encodes CASSLGQGEPANEKLFF.

This clone was seen only a few times. The CDR3: CASIRRDRFLKGEKLFF. CDR3 DNA sequence: TGTGCCAGCATCCGCCGTGACAGGTTTTTGAAGGGTGAAAAACTGTTTTTT. The rearrangement links TRBV5-6 to TRBJ1-4; possible D gene TRBD1, 6 bases. Germline loops: CDR1 SGHDT, CDR2 YYEEEE. There are 17 residues in the CDR3. V shed 6 bases and J shed 7 bases, with 25 bases lying between them.

This chain links TRBV7-3 with TRBJ1-4, with D possibly TRBD1 on 5 matching bases. Between the trimmed V and J ends, which lost 5 bases and 0 bases, there was a span of 10 bases. Per the germline V gene, CDR1 is SGHTA and CDR2 is FQGTGA. CDR3 size: 15 residues. CDR3 nucleotide sequence: TGTGCCAGCAGCCCATCAGGGTCAACTAATGAAAAACTGTTTTTT. Protein product: CASSPSGSTNEKLFF. Full variable domain (remainder filled in from reference TRBV7-3 and TRBJ1-4): GAGVSQTPSNKVTEKGKYVELRCDPISGHTALYWYRQSLGQGPEFLIYFQGTGAADDSGLPNDRFFAVRPEGSVSTLKIQRTERGDSAVYLCASSPSGSTNEKLFFGSGTQLSVL.

The chain combines TRBV30 with TRBJ2-7; 10 bases fit TRBD2. The CDR3 contains 12 residues. Losses at the gene ends were 5 bases for V and 6 bases for J; bases not matched to a gene: 4. Germline V gene data show CDR1 as GTSNPN and CDR2 as SVGIG (reference sequence). The CDR3 DNA is TGTGCCTGGGGGACTAGCGTTGTCGAGCAGTACTTC. Translation: CAWGTSVVEQYF.

The genes are TRBV11-2 and TRBJ2-1; 11 bases fit TRBD1. The CDR3 has 14 amino acids. Trimming cost V 1 base and J 8 bases; bases outside gene matches: 1. Germline V CDR1 and CDR2: SGHAT, FQNNGV. The CDR3 is CASSLAGQGDEQFF. Here the CDR3 DNA reads TGTGCCAGCAGCTTAGCGGGACAGGGGGATGAGCAGTTCTTC.

This clone has a handful of counts. The chain couples TRBV21-1 to TRBJ2-7; TRBD1 is the table's D call, not checked against the DNA. TRBV21-1 is given as a pseudogene. The CDR3 totals 12 residues. CDR3 protein: CASGGHVYEQYF. As DNA, the CDR3 is TGTGCATCAGGGGGTCATGTATACGAGCAGTACTTC.

The rearrangement joins TRBV18 to TRBJ1-2; weak D call: TRBD1 (5 bases). Trimming stripped 3 bases from V and 12 bases from J, with 14 bases between. The CDR3 is 12 residues long. CDR1 and CDR2 from the germline V gene are KGHSH and LQKENI. The CDR3 sequence: CASSPGQGGHTF. The DNA for the CDR3 is TGTGCCAGCTCACCCGGCCAGGGAGGACACACCTTC.

The CDR3 coding sequence is TGTGCCAGCAGTTACGGGACAGGGGACAATCAGCCCCAGCATTTT. Translated, it gives CASSYGTGDNQPQHF. The chain links TRBV6-5 to TRBJ1-5; 10 nucleotides agree with TRBD1. The germline V gene encodes CDR1 MNHEY and CDR2 SVGAGI. This CDR3 spans 15 amino acids. V was clipped by 2 bases and J by 3 bases; unmatched bases: 1.